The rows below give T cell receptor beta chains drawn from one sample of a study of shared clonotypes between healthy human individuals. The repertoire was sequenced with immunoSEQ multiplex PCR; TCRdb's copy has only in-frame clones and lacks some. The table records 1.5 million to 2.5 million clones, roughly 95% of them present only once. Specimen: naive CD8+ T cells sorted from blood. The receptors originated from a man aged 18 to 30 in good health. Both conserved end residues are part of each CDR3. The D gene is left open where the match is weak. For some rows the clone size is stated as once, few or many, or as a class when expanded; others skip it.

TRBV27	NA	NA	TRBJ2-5	TGTGCCAGCAGTCCGCTTTCAGTGCGAGCGGCTCAAGAGACCCAGTACTTC	CASSPLSVRAAQETQYF
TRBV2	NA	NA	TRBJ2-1	TGTGCCAGCACGGGGACAAGCTCCTACAATGAGCAGTTCTTC	CASTGTSSYNEQFF
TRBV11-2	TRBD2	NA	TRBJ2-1	TGTGCCAGCAGCGAGACTAGCGGGGACCACAATGAGCAGTTCTTC	CASSETSGDHNEQFF
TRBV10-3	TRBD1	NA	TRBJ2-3	TGTGCCATCAGTTCCGGCCGATGGGACAGATCCACAGATACGCAGTATTTT	CAISSGRWDRSTDTQYF
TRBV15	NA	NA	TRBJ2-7	TGTGCCACCAGCAGGGCGACGCCAGCCTACGAGCAGTACTTC	CATSRATPAYEQYF
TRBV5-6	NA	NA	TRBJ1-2	TGTGCCAGCAGCCCACAGGGCTTTGGCTACACCTTC	CASSPQGFGYTF
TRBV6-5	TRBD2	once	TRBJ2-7	TGTGCCAGCAGTTACGACGGCCTAGCGGGAGTCTACGAGCAGTACTTC	CASSYDGLAGVYEQYF
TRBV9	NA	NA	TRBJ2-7	TGTGCCAGCAGCGTAGCCGCGGACAGAAGCTACGAGCAGTACTTC	CASSVAADRSYEQYF
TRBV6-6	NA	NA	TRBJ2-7	TGTGCCAGCAGTTACCCCCCGTACGAGCAGTACTTC	CASSYPPYEQYF
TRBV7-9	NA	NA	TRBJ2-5	TGTGCCACGAGCTTCGTTGGCGAGACCCAGTACTTC	CATSFVGETQYF
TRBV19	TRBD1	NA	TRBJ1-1	TGTGCCAGTAGTGCCCTGACAGGGCTGAACACTGAAGCTTTCTTT	CASSALTGLNTEAFF
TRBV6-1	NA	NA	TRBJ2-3	TGTGCCAGCAGTGAAGCCAGGGGGGGGGCCAGAGATACGCAGTATTTT	CASSEARGGARDTQYF
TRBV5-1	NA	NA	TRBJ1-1	TGCGCCAGCAGCCCGACGGATAGGGGGTCGTGGAACACTGAAGCTTTCTTT	CASSPTDRGSWNTEAFF
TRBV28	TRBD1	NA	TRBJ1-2	TGTGCCAGCAGTGTGGGACAGGGAGTCTCCTTC	CASSVGQGVSF
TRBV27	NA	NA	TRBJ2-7	TGTGCCAGCAGTTTTCGGGGCGAGGGTAGCGAGCAGTACTTC	CASSFRGEGSEQYF
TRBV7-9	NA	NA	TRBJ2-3	TGTGCCAGCCTAAATTATGCCACAGATACGCAGTATTTT	CASLNYATDTQYF
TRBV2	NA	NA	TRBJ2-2	TGTGCCACTAAGCGGGCCAACACCGGGGAGCTGTTTTTT	CATKRANTGELFF
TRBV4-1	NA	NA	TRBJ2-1	TGCGCCAGCAGCCGGGTAGTGTTGGGGTTTTACAATGAGCAGTTCTTC	CASSRVVLGFYNEQFF
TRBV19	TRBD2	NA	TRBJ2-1	TGTGCCAGTAGTGTTTTTAGCGGGAGAAACAATGAGCAGTTCTTC	CASSVFSGRNNEQFF
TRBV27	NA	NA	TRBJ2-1	TGTGCCAGCAGTTTGGGGTTTTCCGATGGGGAGCAGTTCTTC	CASSLGFSDGEQFF
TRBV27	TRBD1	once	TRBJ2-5	TGTGCCAGCAGTCCTATGGGACAGGGATTCGAAGAGACCCAGTACTTC	CASSPMGQGFEETQYF
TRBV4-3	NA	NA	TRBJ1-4	TGCGCCAGCAGCCAAGATCGGGGCCCCACTAATGAAAAACTGTTTTTT	CASSQDRGPTNEKLFF
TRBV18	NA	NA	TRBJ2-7	TGTGCCAGCTCACAATACCGGGACACAACCTACGAGCAGTACTTC	CASSQYRDTTYEQYF
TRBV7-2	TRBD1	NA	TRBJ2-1	TGTGCCAGCAGCTTAGTGTTCACAGGGGGCATTTCTTACATGAATGAGCAGTTCTTC	CASSLVFTGGISYMNEQFF
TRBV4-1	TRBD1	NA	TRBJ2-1	TGCGCCAGCAGCCAGCGGACAGGGAGCTCCTACAATGAGCAGTTCTTC	CASSQRTGSSYNEQFF
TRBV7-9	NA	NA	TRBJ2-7	TGTGCCAGCAGCTTAGACGGACAGCCTTACGAGCAGTACTTC	CASSLDGQPYEQYF
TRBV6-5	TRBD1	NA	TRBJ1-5	TGTGCCAGCACTGCGGGACAGTACAATCAGCCCCAGCATTTT	CASTAGQYNQPQHF
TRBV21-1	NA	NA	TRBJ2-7	TGTGCCAGCAGCAAAGTGCCGGGGGTAACCTACGAGCAGTACTTC	CASSKVPGVTYEQYF
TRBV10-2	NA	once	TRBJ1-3	TGCGCCAGCAGTGTAGGGGTCGGAAACACCATATATTTT	CASSVGVGNTIYF
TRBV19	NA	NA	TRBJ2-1	TGTGCCAGTAGGGCAGGAGAAGGTTACAATGAGCAGTTCTTC	CASRAGEGYNEQFF
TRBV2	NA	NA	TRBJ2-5	TGTGCCAGCAGTGAATACAGACAAGAGACCCAGTACTTC	CASSEYRQETQYF
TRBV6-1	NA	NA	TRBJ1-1	TGTGCCAGCAGTGAAACGAACAGTCAGACCGCGAACGCTGAAGCTTTCTTT	CASSETNSQTANAEAFF
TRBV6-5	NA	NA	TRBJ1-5	TGTGCCAGCAGTTACTCGATAAATCAGCCCCAGCATTTT	CASSYSINQPQHF
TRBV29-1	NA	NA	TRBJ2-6	TGCAGCGTTCCCTCTGGGGCCAACGTCCTGACTTTC	CSVPSGANVLTF
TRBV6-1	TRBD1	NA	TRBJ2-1	TGTGCCAGCAGGGGACAGGGGGGTGATGAGCAGTTCTTC	CASRGQGGDEQFF
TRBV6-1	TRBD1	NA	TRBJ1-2	TGTGCCAGCAACACAGGGGGTGTCTATGGCTACACCTTC	CASNTGGVYGYTF
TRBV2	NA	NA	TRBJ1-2	TGTGCCAGCAGTGAAGCGGTCGGCAGAATGAACTATGGCTACACCTTC	CASSEAVGRMNYGYTF
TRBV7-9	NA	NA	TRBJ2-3	TGTGCCAGCAGCTTAGGTGCGGAGGGGCCAGAGGGGGATACGCAGTATTTT	CASSLGAEGPEGDTQYF
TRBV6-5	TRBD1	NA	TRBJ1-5	TGTGCCAGCAGTTACTCGAGGACAGGGAATCAGCCCCAGCATTTT	CASSYSRTGNQPQHF
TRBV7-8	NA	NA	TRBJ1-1	TGTGCCAGCAGCTTAGCCCACGGCATGAACACTGAAGCTTTCTTT	CASSLAHGMNTEAFF
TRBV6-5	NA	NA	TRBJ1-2	TGTGCCAGCAGCATATCTGCTAGTGGGGGAAGGGGCTACACCTTC	CASSISASGGRGYTF